Below, one TCR beta chain is given with its context. The CDR3 has 14 amino acids. V lost 5 bases to trimming and J lost 4 bases; unmatched junction nucleotides: 4. Germline V lookup: CDR1 MNHEY, CDR2 SMNVEV (reference sequence). The sample originates from a study of blood T cell repertoires in COVID-19. TCRdb's copy holds only in-frame clones and misses some; the assay was immunoSEQ multiplex PCR. The profile covers about 400,000 clones, with more than 75% appearing a single time and 2.5% to 3.5% taken by the ten largest. The sequence was collected from a human donor in a cohort sampled during active COVID-19. The chain combines TRBV27 with TRBJ2-5; 10 nucleotides align to TRBD1. The material sequenced was peripheral blood. The CDR3 here is CASSLRTGGETQYF. Here the CDR3 DNA reads TGTGCCAGCAGTCTCCGGACAGGGGGAGAGACCCAGTACTTC.